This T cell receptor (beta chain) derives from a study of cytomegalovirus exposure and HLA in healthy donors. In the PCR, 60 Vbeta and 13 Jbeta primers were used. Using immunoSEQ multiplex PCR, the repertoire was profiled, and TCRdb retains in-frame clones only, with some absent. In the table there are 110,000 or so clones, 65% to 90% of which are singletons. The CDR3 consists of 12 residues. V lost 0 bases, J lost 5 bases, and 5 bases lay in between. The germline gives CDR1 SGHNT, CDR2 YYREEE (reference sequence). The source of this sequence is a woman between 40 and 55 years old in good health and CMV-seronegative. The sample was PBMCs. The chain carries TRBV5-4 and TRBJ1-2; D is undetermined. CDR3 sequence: CASSLDRYGYTF. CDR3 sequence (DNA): TGTGCCAGCAGCTTGGACAGATATGGCTACACCTTC.